One TCR beta chain is described in this entry. Its specificity is unknown. Conversion of TCR transcripts into cDNA relied on 5'RACE template switching, which added a universal primer site and UMIs. MiXCR, applied by TCRdb to the 5' RACE reads, yields one record per CDR3 protein. This table has about 240,000 distinct CDR3 sequences, around 7% appearing once. This sample stems from a study of T cells after yellow fever vaccination. Study overall: Fractions with few cells were prepared using SMART-Seq v4 Ultra Low Input. Whole-study results and caveats: The secondary response was weaker but peaked faster, day 5 versus 15.

The CDR3 totals 13 residues. V was shortened by 5 bases and J by 1 base, with 9 bases between the two germline ends. Looked up from germline, CDR1 is SGHTA and CDR2 is FQGNSA. The sequences come from CD4+ T cells sorted from PBMCs, collected 15 days after the yellow fever booster vaccination. The receptor was isolated from a young man who received the YFV17D yellow fever vaccine. The J gene is TRBJ2-7, the V gene TRBV7-2; possible D gene TRBD1, 5 bases. In nucleotides, the CDR3 is TGTGCCAGCAGCAAAGACAGATCCTACGAGCAGTACTTC. It encodes CASSKDRSYEQYF. Supplemented by reference TRBV7-2 and TRBJ2-7, the full variable domain reads GAGVSQSPSNKVTEKGKDVELRCDPISGHTALYWYRQSLGQGLEFLIYFQGNSAPDKSGLPSDRFSAERTGGSVSTLTIQRTQQEDSAVYLCASSKDRSYEQYFGPGTRLTVT.